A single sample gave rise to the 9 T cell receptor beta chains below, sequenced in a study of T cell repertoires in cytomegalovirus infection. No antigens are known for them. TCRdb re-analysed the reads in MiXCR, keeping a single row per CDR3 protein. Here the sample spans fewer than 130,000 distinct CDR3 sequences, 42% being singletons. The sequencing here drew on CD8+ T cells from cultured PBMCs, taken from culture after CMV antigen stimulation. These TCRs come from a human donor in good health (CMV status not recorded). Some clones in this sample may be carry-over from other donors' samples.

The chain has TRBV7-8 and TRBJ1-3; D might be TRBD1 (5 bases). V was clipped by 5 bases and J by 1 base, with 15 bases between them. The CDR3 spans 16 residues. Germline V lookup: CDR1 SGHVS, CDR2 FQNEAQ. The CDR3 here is CASSNLDSTSGNTIYF. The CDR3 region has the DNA TGTGCCAGCAGCAACTTAGACAGCACTTCTGGAAACACCATATATTTT.

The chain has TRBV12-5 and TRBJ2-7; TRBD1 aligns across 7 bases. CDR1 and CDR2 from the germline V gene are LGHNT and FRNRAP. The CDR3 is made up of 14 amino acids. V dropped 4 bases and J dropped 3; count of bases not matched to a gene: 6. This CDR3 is CASGSYRGHYEQYF. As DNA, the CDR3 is TGTGCTAGTGGTTCTTACAGGGGTCACTACGAGCAGTACTTC.

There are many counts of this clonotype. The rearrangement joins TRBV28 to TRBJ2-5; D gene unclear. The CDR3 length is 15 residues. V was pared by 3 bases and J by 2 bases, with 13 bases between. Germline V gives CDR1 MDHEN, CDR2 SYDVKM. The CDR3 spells CASSFILEIQETQYF. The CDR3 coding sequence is TGTGCCAGCAGTTTTATTTTAGAGATTCAAGAGACCCAGTACTTC.

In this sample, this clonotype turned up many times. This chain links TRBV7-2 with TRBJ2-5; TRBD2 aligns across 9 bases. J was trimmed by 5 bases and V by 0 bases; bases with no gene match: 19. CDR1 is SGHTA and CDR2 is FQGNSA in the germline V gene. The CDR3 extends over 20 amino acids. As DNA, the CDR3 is TGTGCCAGCAGCTTAGCGCGACTCTCCTCAGCGGGGGGACTTTCGGAGACCCAGTACTTC. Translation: CASSLARLSSAGGLSETQYF.

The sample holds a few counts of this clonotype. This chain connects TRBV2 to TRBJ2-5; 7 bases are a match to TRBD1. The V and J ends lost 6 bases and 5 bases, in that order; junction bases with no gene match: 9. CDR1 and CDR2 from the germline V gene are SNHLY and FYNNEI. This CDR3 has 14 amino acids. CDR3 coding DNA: TGTGCCAGCAGCGGGACAGACGGCGGTGAGACCCAGTACTTC. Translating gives CASSGTDGGETQYF. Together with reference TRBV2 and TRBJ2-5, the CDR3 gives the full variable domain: EPEVTQTPSHQVTQMGQEVILRCVPISNHLYFYWYRQILGQKVEFLVSFYNNEISEKSEIFDDQFSVERPDGSNFTLKIRSTKLEDSAMYFCASSGTDGGETQYFGPGTRLLVL.

The CDR3 DNA is TGTGCCAGCGGGGGGGGGCTGGGCACTGAAGCTTTCTTT. It yields the protein CASGGGLGTEAFF. The chain combines TRBV9 with TRBJ1-1; D perhaps matches TRBD1 (6 bases). This CDR3 is 13 amino acids long. V was cut by 7 bases and J by 4 bases, with 14 bases left in between. Germline assignment: CDR1 SGDLS and CDR2 YYNGEE.

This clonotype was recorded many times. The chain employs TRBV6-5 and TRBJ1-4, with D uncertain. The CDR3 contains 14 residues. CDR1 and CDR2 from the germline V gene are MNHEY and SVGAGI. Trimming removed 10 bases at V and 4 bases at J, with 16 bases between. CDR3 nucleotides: TGTGCCACCAGATCCCAGGCCGATAATGAAAAACTGTTTTTT. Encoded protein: CATRSQADNEKLFF.

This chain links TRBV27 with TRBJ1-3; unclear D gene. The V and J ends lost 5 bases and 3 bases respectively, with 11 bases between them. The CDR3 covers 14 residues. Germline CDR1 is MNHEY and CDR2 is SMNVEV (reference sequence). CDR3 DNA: TGTGCCAGCAGTCAAACTGGGGTTGGAAACACCATATATTTT. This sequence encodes CASSQTGVGNTIYF.

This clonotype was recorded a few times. The CDR3 is CASSLVTTSYNEQFF. The CDR3, as DNA: TGTGCCAGCAGCTTAGTAACTACTTCATACAATGAGCAGTTCTTC. The rearrangement uses TRBV7-2 and TRBJ2-1; D is undetermined. V lost 1 base and J 4 bases, leaving 11 bases between the germline ends. This CDR3 is built from 15 residues. The germline CDR1 and CDR2 sequences are SGHTA and FQGNSA.